This T cell receptor beta chain was retrieved from a study of blood T cells in healthy people across ages (dated by TCRdb to 2013 to 2016). About the investigation overall: In model experiments, template switching captured roughly one uniquely barcoded TCR beta cDNA molecule for every two T cells. Using deep sequencing normalized with unique cDNA molecular identifiers, the study measured how TCR beta repertoire diversity changes with age. Donors were grouped into four age groups: young (average roughly 17 years), middle-aged (around 39), aged (approximately 67) and long-lived (approximately 78). To avoid experimental bias, donors of different ages were distributed randomly across sequencing lanes. The study analyzed two additional independent replicas of 1 million unique cDNA reads from the same blood draw for two donors, one aged 18 to 29 and one aged 80 or older. General findings and caveats noted by the study authors: Because donor CMV infection status was unknown, age-related changes in expanded clonotypes were potentially confounded. Compared with the aged group, more naive CD4+ T cells, fewer expanded clones and increased TCR diversity were shown by the long-lived group, suggesting age selection. Observed TCR beta diversity per million T cells fell roughly linearly with age, and a significant reduction was already apparent by age approximately 40. Observed TCR beta diversity correlated strongly with the percentage of naive T cells measured by flow cytometry. Estimates of total diversity from one million sequenced T cells were regarded as lower bounds and underestimates. Because profiling used bulk unsorted PBMCs, naive and antigen-experienced compartments could not be compared conclusively.

Here V drops 5 bases and J drops 1 base, and the junction holds 7 bases not matched to any gene. The CDR3 starts with the cysteine, ends with the phenylalanine, and has 15 residues. Here the CDR3 DNA is all that survives: 45 bases in frame from base 1. Taken from the germline V gene (reference sequence), the CDR1 and CDR2 loops are DFQATT and SNEGSKA. With respect to this clonotype: Its antigen remains unidentified. Per-base qualities were not stored, and no clone one base away is much larger.

Library preparation was by 5' RACE. The reads were generated on an Illumina HiSeq 2500. A second PCR of roughly 7 to 11 cycles was performed with a sample-barcoded 5' primer and a J-beta primer mix. A unique molecular identifier was introduced onto each TCR beta cDNA molecule by a template-switch 5' adaptor carrying 12 random nucleotides. At least 3 million CDR3-containing paired-end reads were obtained from each sample. The Mint cDNA synthesis kit, primed by a TRBC-specific oligonucleotide, was used to synthesize first-strand cDNA from all RNA. All cDNA was treated with uracil-DNA glycosylase and then went through a first 18-cycle PCR with the universal primers M1SS and BC2_uni_R. As for how the authors treated the data: For normalization, 1 million high-quality reads were randomly selected from each sample, with every read carrying a distinct molecular identifier. Instead of being binned into consensus sequences, reads with shared molecular identifiers were discarded. MiTCR, run with a Q25 quality threshold and the strictest error-elimination algorithm, handled CDR3 identification, clonotype clustering and error correction. A nonparametric unseen species model using Euler transformation provided a lower-bound estimate of total TCR beta diversity. TCRdb reanalyzed the raw reads on its own, using fastp at Q25 for trimming and MiXCR for clone calling, and kept in-frame beta chains. A single entry per CDR3 protein holds the most common genes and DNA from its merged rows. These V and J calls are TCRdb output, not the study's own analysis. In all, the sample holds some 880,000 distinct CDR3 sequences, and about 36% of those were seen once. Over 10% of the sample lies in the top ten.

The donors were 40 or so Caucasian individuals from Russia, aged 6 to 90 years, who were systemically healthy. Around 10 milliliters of peripheral blood were collected from each donor into EDTA-treated Vacutainer tubes. Ficoll-Paque density-gradient centrifugation was used to isolate PBMCs, with at least 7 million obtained per sample. Trizol reagent was used to extract total RNA from the PBMCs, yielding at least 5 micrograms per sample. Naive CD45RAhigh/CD27high T cell percentages were measured by flow cytometry on a PBMC aliquot from every donor. The sequenced sample was blood. The chain is encoded by TRBV20-1 joined to TRBJ2-2; 7 central nucleotides agree with TRBD1. This receptor was taken from a man aged 18 to 29 in good health. This receptor carries the CDR3 CSALQGVGNTGELFF. The nucleotides are TGCAGTGCTCTTCAGGGGGTGGGGAACACCGGGGAGCTGTTTTTT.